Described below is a single TCR beta chain sequence and its context. The antigen it binds to is not known. Base qualities are not provided; no much larger clone lies one nucleotide away. The method was the immunoSEQ multiplex PCR assay. A mixture of 60 forward primers for TCR Vbeta segments and 13 reverse primers for TCR Jbeta segments was used in the multiplex PCR. A multiplex PCR assay on genomic DNA amplified the CDR3 region of rearranged TCR beta genes. The amplified TCR beta libraries were sequenced on the Illumina HiSeq System as 87-base-pair reads. The study's own analysis went as follows. A later analysis counted some 80 million unique TCR beta chains across the approximately 700 repertoires, and roughly 11 million of these chains were shared by at least two donors. A nearest-neighbor algorithm error-corrected the raw reads and collapsed the reads into unique sequences, merging closely related sequences to remove PCR and sequencing errors. Alignment of CDR3 sequences to IMGT reference sequences was used to assign V, D and J gene segments. Each retained sequence needed at least a six-nucleotide match to both a V gene segment and a J gene segment. A rearrangement was called productive if the CDR3 had no stop codons and remained in frame with V and J, and every other rearrangement was called non-productive. Following IMGT convention, CDR3 was defined as the stretch from the second conserved V-encoded cysteine to the conserved J-encoded phenylalanine. The earlier analysis of more than 450 of the donors excluded sequences that lacked an unambiguous match to a single V gene segment. In an earlier analysis of some 590 of the donors, V segments were called functional above 56.7% productive rearrangements and were called segregating when the between-donor standard deviation exceeded 5%. To diagnose cytomegalovirus status from the catalog of TCR beta chain sequences, a statistical classification framework was built. In a later analysis, TCR nucleotide sequences were compared against IMGT/GENE-DB human TR gene sequences so that V and J genes could be assigned. A later analysis assigned CDR3 sequences and most-parsimonious VDJ recombination scenarios with the TCRdist pipeline. In a later analysis, each TCR beta chain was defined by its CDR3 amino acid sequence together with its V-gene family, and reads without a unique V-gene family were excluded. To address suspected cross-contamination and a sequencing artifact, a later analysis removed 450 to 700 highly shared, low-generation-probability nucleotide sequences. In a later analysis, a clonal expansion index was calculated for each public chain from normalized within-repertoire ranks of inferred template counts. Generation probabilities in a later analysis came from a VDJ recombination model fitted to out-of-frame rearrangements, and those results were checked against IGoR. A later analysis scored TCR-TCR, TCR-HLA and TCR-CMV co-occurrence with hypergeometric tests, applying a repertoire-size bias correction to TCR pairs. To estimate false discovery rates, a later analysis permuted the HLA or CMV assignments 20 times. A later analysis grouped co-occurring TCRs with DBSCAN, adding TCRdist sequence similarity when clustering within HLA-allele-positive subsets. Repertoires with fewer than 30,000 or more than 120,000 public chains were left out of co-occurrence clustering, as were a handful of repertoires with anomalous nucleotide sharing. TCRdb holds this immuneACCESS table with in-frame rearrangements only. Some clones are missing; in checked studies, unresolved V genes explain under half, and the rest has no known cause. Clonal size and the V and J genes are those of that table, whereas D and trimming came from the DNA. The sample table holds over 200,000 clones, of which around 85% were seen once. The top ten constitute roughly 1.3% of the sample.

The data were obtained in a study of cytomegalovirus exposure and HLA in healthy donors (dated by TCRdb to the late 2010s). For the study in its entirety: According to an earlier analysis of 550 to 700 of the donors, about 190 million T cells yielded 90 million to 130 million unique TCR beta sequences and approximately 280 Gb of sequence data. An early release covering more than 500 HLA-typed donors comprised about 300 gigabases of sequencing data and around 80 million unique TCR sequences. Of the 350 to 450 genotyped donors, approximately 83% fell in the genetic ancestry cluster associated with self-reported Caucasian donors. The study was designed to test whether signatures of past pathogen exposure could be identified by cataloging public T cell receptors. The study profiled the T cell repertoires of fewer than 850 subjects by immunosequencing and related them to cytomegalovirus serostatus. Along with the approximately 600-subject first cohort, a separate validation cohort of around 110 different subjects was used. To predict cytomegalovirus infection status, the study combined high-throughput TCR immunosequencing, statistical association of individual TCRs with disease status, and machine learning. To study patterns of TCR occurrence, a later analysis re-analyzed previously published TCR beta repertoires from 550 to 800 donors and added high-resolution HLA genotyping. In the later analysis, no new phenotypic data were used to find candidate immune exposures; instead, reliance was placed on TCR beta sequences and their occurrence across donors. To decide whether each TCR beta V gene segment behaved as functional or pseudogenic, an earlier analysis of some 600 of the donors relied on high-throughput TCR beta sequencing. Alongside the repertoire data, information on donor age, sex, ethnicity and CMV serostatus was compiled. A later genetic analysis took genome-wide SNP genotypes for about 55% of the roughly 670 donors and used that subset as a discovery cohort. All discovery cohort repertoires had been generated on a single sequencing platform. HLA typing covered class I and class II loci at four-digit resolution. The number of typed donors differed by locus: about 629-630 for A, B, C, DRB1 and DQB1; approximately 520 for DQA1; around 580 for DPA1; and 450 to 480 for DPB1. Roughly 5 DR-DQ haplotypes were handled as single units for association and clustering, since linkage in the cohort was strong. Among roughly 400 genotyped donors of the cohort, an average of about 240,000 unique TCR beta nucleotide sequences were sequenced per donor, around a sixth of them non-productive. General findings and caveats noted by the study authors: Compared with equally common non-associated chains, HLA-associated TCR beta chains in a later analysis were more clonally expanded and had lower generation probabilities. In a later genetic analysis, fewer N-insertions in productive TCRs were reported among donors in an Asian-associated ancestry cluster than the approximately 670-donor mean. V-gene and J-gene trimming of TCR beta chains was associated with a missense DCLRE1C variant in a later genetic analysis, and the association was replicated in an independent cohort. According to a later analysis, TCR association rates differed among HLA loci, with DRB1 alleles showing the most associated TCRs and HLA-C alleles showing the fewest. In vitro tests confirmed that a few of the cytomegalovirus-associated TCR beta chains recognize cytomegalovirus antigens. Specific HLA alleles were associated with about 17,000 TCR beta sequences at a false discovery rate of 0.05 in a later analysis. In an earlier analysis of about 540 of the donors, most TCR beta V segments were observed in productive rearrangements about 87% or about 30% of the time, broadly matching IMGT annotations. Linkage disequilibrium might explain the correlated functional status among segregating V segments, but an unknown experimental factor could not be excluded. In both the original and validation cohorts, the classifier was reported to diagnose cytomegalovirus status with high specificity and sensitivity. Roughly uniform sequencing depth across donors was assumed in presence/absence analyses, although this assumption may not hold. A cluster of highly shared sequence variants was judged likely to be a technical artifact of the sequencing pipeline. While some public TCRs were present in many individuals, most TCR sequences turned up only very rarely across donors. When HLA alleles, especially DR and DQ, strongly co-occurred, attributing TCR associations to individual alleles was difficult. According to a later analysis, most CMV-associated TCR beta chains appeared to be HLA-restricted, and the HLA associations seemed to be driven largely by CMV exposure. Because counts were too low, around 18 rarely observed V segments, including chromosome 9 orphons, were left out of the earlier analysis of 500 to 750 of the donors. Because some donors lacked HLA typing at each locus, the association tests relied only on the typed subset. It was suggested by the authors that the approach could potentially be generalized to other disease states and immunological phenotypes. A further reported finding was that TCR beta sequences accurately predicted the HLA-A and HLA-B alleles for most subjects in the first cohort. According to a later analysis, parvovirus B19, influenza, CMV and Epstein-Barr virus appeared linked to several top co-occurrence clusters. Immune exposure information for the cohort was limited to CMV serostatus. Some IMGT-functional V segments, including TRBV6-2 and TRBV6-3, could not be distinguished by the 87-base-pair reads and were therefore excluded. A total of about 180 TCR beta chains were listed by the study as associated with cytomegalovirus. This cohort had only TCR beta chains sequenced, and the lack of alpha or paired-chain data limited which features could be detected.

CDR1 and CDR2, looked up from the germline V gene, are SGHRS and YFSETQ. At the junction V is shortened by 5 bases and J by 0 bases; bases outside the gene matches: 7. Taken from cysteine to phenylalanine, the CDR3 has 17 residues. The read is trimmed to its CDR3 DNA, 51 bases read in frame from base 1. In total, about 650 healthy bone marrow donors made up the cohort. Cohort members were all nominally healthy when sampled, although unrecorded immune exposures were likely present. Of the roughly 620 cohort members, 289 had positive CMV serostatus and roughly 330 had negative CMV serostatus, and CMV serostatus was not recorded for the donor. Each donor provided a peripheral blood sample, and peripheral blood mononuclear cells were used for TCR beta sequencing. Genomic DNA extraction from the blood cell samples was performed with the Qiagen DNeasy Blood Extraction Kit.

The TCR was taken from a human donor in good health. The sequenced sample consisted of PBMCs. The receptor chain draws on TRBV5-1 and TRBJ2-7, and 14 junction bases match TRBD2. The CDR3 protein is CASSWGLAGASSYEQYF. The nucleotides are TGCGCCAGCAGTTGGGGACTAGCGGGAGCCAGCTCCTACGAGCAGTACTTC. With the rest looked up from the reference TRBV5-1 and TRBJ2-7 genes rather than sequenced, the full variable domain is KAGVTQTPRYLIKTRGQQVTLSCSPISGHRSVSWYQQTPGQGLQFLFEYFSETQRNKGNFPGRFSGRQFSNSRSEMNVSTLELGDSALYLCASSWGLAGASSYEQYFGPGTRLTVT.